The 20 T cell receptor beta chains given below trace back to one sample, sequenced in a study of OX40 agonist ivuxolimab in advanced cancers. Some clones are missing from TCRdb's copy, which holds only in-frame ones; the method was immunoSEQ multiplex PCR. This sample has 30,000 to 40,000 clones, with about 83% found just once. The sample here was CD4+ or CD8+ T cells sorted from blood, taken in a trial of the OX40 agonist ivuxolimab. Source of these receptors: an adult with an advanced solid tumor such as melanoma, head and neck, liver or kidney cancer.

The chain couples TRBV5-8 to TRBJ2-5; D remains ambiguous. The J call may not be correct, given that the DNA end is closer to TRBJ2-7. The germline V gene has CDR1 SGHTS and CDR2 YDEGEE. The CDR3 runs to 13 residues. The CDR3, as DNA: TGTGCCAGCAGCTTTGGATCGGTATACGAGCAGTACTTC. Its translation: CASSFGSVYEQYF.

J is TRBJ2-7 and V is TRBV7-9, with TRBD1 matching over 10 bases. The CDR3 totals 15 residues. Germline CDR1 is SEHNR and CDR2 is FQNEAQ (reference sequence). V lost 1 base and J lost 4; bases outside the gene matches: 4. CDR3 bases: TGTGCCAGCAGCTTAGTGACAGGGGGCAAGTACGAGCAGTACTTC. This translates into CASSLVTGGKYEQYF. The complete variable domain, with remaining parts taken from reference TRBV7-9 and TRBJ2-7, reads DTGVSQNPRHKITKRGQNVTFRCDPISEHNRLYWYRQTLGQGPEFLTYFQNEAQLEKSRLLSDRFSAERPKGSFSTLEIQRTEQGDSAMYLCASSLVTGGKYEQYFGPGTRLTVT.

The V call is TRBV5-4, the J call TRBJ2-1; D is ambiguous. The germline gives CDR1 SGHNT, CDR2 YYREEE (reference sequence). The CDR3 spans 13 residues. V was trimmed by 0 bases and J by 4 bases, leaving 5 bases between them. CDR3 in amino acids: CASSLVGYNEQFF. The DNA for the CDR3 is TGTGCCAGCAGCTTGGTAGGGTACAATGAGCAGTTCTTC.

In this sample, this clone turned up a few times. The chain links TRBV7-6 to TRBJ2-1; 10 bases match TRBD2. CDR3 length: 16 residues. Trimming at V came to 6 bases and at J to 7 bases, leaving 12 bases not matched to a gene. Germline V lookup: CDR1 SGHVS, CDR2 FNYEAQ. In DNA form, the CDR3 reads TGTGCCAGCAGTCCATTTCTAAGCGGGGGGGGTAATGAGCAGTTCTTC. This translates into CASSPFLSGGGNEQFF.

The chain links TRBV4-1 to TRBJ2-1; 12 bases agree with TRBD2. The V segment lost 1 base and the J segment 4 bases; nucleotides outside the gene matches: 8. Germline V gives CDR1 MGHRA, CDR2 YSYEKL. This CDR3 is built from 18 residues. CDR3 sequence reads: CASSQGTSGISLYNEQFF. The CDR3 coding sequence is TGCGCCAGCAGCCAAGGGACTAGCGGGATTTCCCTATACAATGAGCAGTTCTTC.

The chain couples TRBV5-5 to TRBJ2-5, with D tentatively TRBD1 (6 bases). The V and J ends lost 3 bases and 2 bases respectively, with 14 bases between them. Germline V gene sequence: CDR1 SGHKS, CDR2 YYEKEE (reference sequence). The CDR3 runs 15 residues. CDR3 nucleotide sequence: TGTGCCAGCAGCTCAGGGGTCTCGCTTCAAGAGACCCAGTACTTC. This translates into CASSSGVSLQETQYF.

This clone was seen once. The V call is TRBV7-3, the J call TRBJ2-3, with TRBD2 identical over 11 bases. The length of the CDR3 is 18 residues. Trimming removed 1 base from V and 2 bases from J; junction bases left unmatched: 8. The germline V gene encodes CDR1 SGHTA and CDR2 FQGTGA. CDR3 residues: CASSLNVASGGPTDTQYF. As DNA, the CDR3 is TGTGCCAGCAGCTTAAACGTGGCTAGCGGGGGGCCCACAGATACGCAGTATTTT. Supplemented by reference TRBV7-3 and TRBJ2-3, the full variable domain reads GAGVSQTPSNKVTEKGKYVELRCDPISGHTALYWYRQSLGQGPEFLIYFQGTGAADDSGLPNDRFFAVRPEGSVSTLKIQRTERGDSAVYLCASSLNVASGGPTDTQYFGPGTRLTVL.

The V gene is TRBV2, the J gene TRBJ1-4, with D possibly being TRBD1 (5 bases). Germline V CDR1 and CDR2: SNHLY, FYNNEI. V shed 1 base and J shed 8 bases, with 14 bases lying between them. The CDR3 length is 15 residues. DNA for the CDR3: TGTGCCAGCAGTGAAGAGGGGTGGGTAGGAGAAAAACTGTTTTTT. Translated, it gives CASSEEGWVGEKLFF.

The chain has TRBV11-2 and TRBJ2-1; no reliable D call. Germline loops: CDR1 SGHAT, CDR2 FQNNGV. The V and J ends lost 3 bases and 0 bases respectively, with 12 bases between them. The CDR3 has 16 amino acids. CDR3 in DNA: TGTGCCAGCAGCTTGGTGGTGCAGAGCTCCTACAATGAGCAGTTCTTC. This codes for CASSLVVQSSYNEQFF.

The V gene is TRBV27, the J gene TRBJ1-1; perhaps TRBD1 as D (5 bases). The germline gives CDR1 MNHEY, CDR2 SMNVEV (reference sequence). The CDR3 covers 15 residues. V was cut by 2 bases and J by 1 base, with 11 bases left in between. The CDR3 here is CASSLLDSRNTEAFF. The CDR3 DNA follows: TGTGCCAGCAGTTTACTTGACAGCAGGAACACTGAAGCTTTCTTT.

The chain has TRBV18 and TRBJ2-3, with 7 bases fitting TRBD1. In germline, CDR1 is KGHSH, CDR2 LQKENI. The length of the CDR3 is 14 residues. V lost 5 bases and J lost 2; bases outside the gene matches: 4. The CDR3 bases are TGTGCCAGCTCAACTGGACAGGCCACAGATACGCAGTATTTT. It codes for CASSTGQATDTQYF.

This chain joins TRBV6-4 and TRBJ2-2; tentatively, D is TRBD2 (5 bases). This CDR3 comprises 16 residues. V was clipped by 1 base and J by 0 bases, with 9 bases between them. Germline CDR1 MRHNA, CDR2 SNTAGT. The CDR3: CASSDYGVANTGELFF. For the CDR3, the DNA is TGTGCCAGCAGTGACTACGGGGTAGCGAACACCGGGGAGCTGTTTTTT.

This clone was detected many times. The chain recombines TRBV4-1 with TRBJ1-2; D is perhaps TRBD1 (5 bases). CDR3 length: 17 amino acids. V was pared by 0 bases and J by 4 bases, with 18 bases between. Germline-derived CDR1 and CDR2 are MGHRA and YSYEKL. The CDR3 bases are TGCGCCAGCAGCCAAGATCCCTCAGGGATGGGTAGCTATGGCTACACCTTC. It is translated as CASSQDPSGMGSYGYTF.

The J gene is TRBJ2-7, the V gene TRBV6-1; a weak D match, TRBD2 (5 bases). Germline V CDR1 and CDR2: MNHNS, SASEGT. The V gene lost 2 bases and the J gene lost 0 bases, with 11 bases spanning the gap. The CDR3 is 15 amino acids. Written as DNA, the CDR3 is TGTGCCAGCAGTGAACGGGGTGGGTCCTCCTACGAGCAGTACTTC. It yields the protein CASSERGGSSYEQYF.

The chain employs TRBV27 and TRBJ2-7, with a possible D match to TRBD1 (5 bases). Germline assignment: CDR1 MNHEY and CDR2 SMNVEV (reference sequence). This CDR3 is built from 14 residues. Trimming took off 6 bases at V and 3 bases at J, with 15 bases between the two ends. Here the CDR3 reads CASSLAGQNYEQYF. The CDR3, as DNA: TGTGCCAGCAGCTTGGCAGGGCAAAACTACGAGCAGTACTTC.

This rearrangement joins TRBV27 to TRBJ2-2, with 9 bases matching TRBD1. Per the germline V gene, CDR1 is MNHEY and CDR2 is SMNVEV (reference sequence). V gave up 2 bases and J gave up 5 bases; unmatched junction bases: 3. CDR3 length: 15 residues. CDR3 DNA sequence: TGTGCCAGCAGTTTAGGGACAGGGCAAACCGGGGAGCTGTTTTTT. Translated, it gives CASSLGTGQTGELFF.

By proportion, this clone is medium-sized. V is TRBV7-6 and J is TRBJ1-1, with no clear D. V shed 5 bases and J shed 6 bases, with 19 bases lying between them. Germline V gene data show CDR1 as SGHVS and CDR2 as FNYEAQ. The CDR3 is made up of 15 amino acids. The CDR3, as DNA: TGTGCCAGCAGCCCCCTCGAGGGCTCTGGTGCTGAAGCTTTCTTT. This sequence encodes CASSPLEGSGAEAFF.

V gene TRBV27 combines with J gene TRBJ2-3, with TRBD2 as a possible D gene (6 bases). The germline CDR1 and CDR2 sequences are MNHEY and SMNVEV (reference sequence). V gave up 3 bases and J gave up 3 bases, with 10 bases separating them. This CDR3 has 14 residues. The CDR3: CASSFGTVTDTQYF. In nucleotides, the CDR3 is TGTGCCAGCAGTTTCGGGACTGTTACAGATACGCAGTATTTT.

This clone was seen more than once but under ten times. The V and J genes are TRBV13 and TRBJ1-1, with D possibly TRBD1 on 5 matching bases. The V end was cut by 3 bases, the J end by 6 bases, with 11 bases between. Germline values: CDR1 PRHDT, CDR2 FYEKMQ (reference sequence). The CDR3 extends over 13 amino acids. Here the CDR3 reads CASSFQGGPEAFF. The CDR3 DNA sequence: TGTGCCAGCAGCTTCCAGGGAGGCCCTGAAGCTTTCTTT.

The chain couples TRBV2 to TRBJ2-2; 7 bases agree with TRBD1. CDR3 size: 16 residues. With V trimmed by 5 bases and J by 0 bases, 6 bases remained unmatched. CDR1 and CDR2 (germline): SNHLY, FYNNEI. CDR3 DNA: TGTGCCAGCAGTTACAGGGGACCCTCGAACACCGGGGAGCTGTTTTTT. Translating gives CASSYRGPSNTGELFF. Supplemented by reference TRBV2 and TRBJ2-2, the full variable domain reads EPEVTQTPSHQVTQMGQEVILRCVPISNHLYFYWYRQILGQKVEFLVSFYNNEISEKSEIFDDQFSVERPDGSNFTLKIRSTKLEDSAMYFCASSYRGPSNTGELFFGEGSRLTVL.